This T cell receptor (beta chain) was sequenced during a study of Graves' ophthalmopathy and Graves' hyperthyroidism. Study-wide points: The model's prediction of ophthalmopathy progression had roughly 70% sensitivity and around 72% specificity. Most expanded clonotypes from thyroid (those above 0.001 frequency) were also found in blood.

Trimming took off 4 bases at V and 2 bases at J, with 9 bases between the two ends. The CDR3 runs to 15 residues. The germline CDR1 and CDR2 sequences are SGHDN and FVKESK. Transcripts of RNA were the source for amplifying TCR beta CDR3 regions. An initial RT-PCR round employing HTBI primers preceded a second-round multiplex PCR. TCRdb passed the multiplex PCR reads through MiXCR, listing each CDR3 protein once. The table includes around 600,000 distinct CDR3 sequences, over 40% detected once. In this sample, this clonotype turned up a few times. Antigen unknown. Sequencing used peripheral blood. The chain is built from TRBV14 and TRBJ1-6; D is perhaps TRBD1 (5 bases). The clonotype was recovered from an adult man with Graves' ophthalmopathy. CDR3 region: CASSRRGAYNSPLHF. The DNA for the CDR3 is TGTGCCAGCAGCCGACGGGGGGCCTATAATTCACCCCTCCACTTT. Full variable domain (missing parts from reference TRBV14 and TRBJ1-6): EAGVTQFPSHSVIEKGQTVTLRCDPISGHDNLYWYRRVMGKEIKFLLHFVKESKQDESGMPNNRFLAERTGGTYSTLKVQPAELEDSGVYFCASSRRGAYNSPLHFGNGTRLTVT.